Shown below are 5 T cell receptor beta chains from a single sample sequenced in a study of T cell changes during pregnancy in multiple sclerosis. Assay used: immunoSEQ multiplex PCR; TCRdb lists only in-frame clones, some missing. The sample records 95,000 to 100,000 clones, more than 90% being singletons. Sequenced material: peripheral blood, taken in the second trimester of pregnancy. The receptors derive from a female donor with multiple sclerosis, enrolled in a pregnancy study.

The V and J genes are TRBV2 and TRBJ2-2; D is possibly TRBD2 (6 bases). The CDR3 has 14 residues. CDR1 is SNHLY, CDR2 FYNNEI, per germline. V shed 8 bases and J shed 6 bases, with 16 bases lying between them. The CDR3 region is CASLGGGGAGELFF. For the CDR3, the DNA is TGTGCCAGCCTCGGCGGAGGAGGGGCCGGGGAGCTGTTTTTT.

In its sample, this clone was seen once. V and J are TRBV15 and TRBJ2-4; D perhaps matches TRBD2 (6 bases). Trimming left V 5 bases short and J 0 bases short, with 14 bases between. Looked up from germline, CDR1 is LNHNV and CDR2 is YYDKDF (reference sequence). This CDR3 has 16 amino acids. The chain's CDR3 is CATSARSGLAKNIQYF. CDR3 sequence (DNA): TGTGCCACCAGCGCTCGTAGCGGCCTAGCCAAAAACATTCAGTACTTC.

The V and J genes are TRBV6-6 and TRBJ1-1; D possibly corresponds to TRBD1 (6 bases). This CDR3 has 14 amino acids. Germline V CDR1 and CDR2: MNHNY, SVGAGI (reference sequence). V was cut by 2 bases and J by 7 bases, with 14 bases left in between. CDR3 region: CASSYPEDRVEAFF. The CDR3 coding sequence is TGTGCCAGCAGTTACCCCGAGGACAGAGTTGAAGCTTTCTTT.

V usage is TRBV5-1 and J usage is TRBJ1-1; 9 bases are a match to TRBD1. V shed 4 bases, J shed 2 bases, and the junction held 9 bases outside the gene matches. CDR1 is SGHRS, CDR2 YFSETQ, per germline. The CDR3 loop spans 16 amino acids. This CDR3 reads CASSDPGQGYNTEAFF. In nucleotides, the CDR3 is TGCGCCAGCAGCGACCCGGGACAGGGATACAACACTGAAGCTTTCTTT.

The chain links TRBV5-1 to TRBJ1-2, with D tentatively TRBD1 (6 bases). The CDR3 spans 14 residues. V lost 6 bases and J 6 bases, leaving 18 bases between the germline ends. Germline lookup yields CDR1 SGHRS and CDR2 YFSETQ. The DNA for the CDR3 is TGCGCCAGCACCACGGGGGGCGCTACTGATGGCTACACCTTC. Translation gives CASTTGGATDGYTF.